This TCR beta chain was documented in a study of tumor-infiltrating lymphocytes in localized non-small cell lung cancer. The study's findings and limits: IM1 and IM2 tumors showed no difference in T-cell fraction.

As for this clone: The antigen is undetermined.

The CDR3 covers 13 residues. From germline, CDR1 is SQVTM and CDR2 ANQGSEA. V shed 3 bases and J shed 10 bases, with 18 bases lying between them. The data were produced by immunoSEQ multiplex PCR, yet TCRdb's version contains in-frame clones alone and is incomplete. This repertoire shows around 13,000 clones, 68% found once; its top ten account for 9.4%. This sequence was found in a human donor with non-small cell lung cancer. What was sequenced was lung tumor tissue. The chain uses TRBV29-1 and TRBJ1-1, with D unclear. CDR3 nucleotides: TGCAGCGTTGATCCCCCGGGTATGGGGAGAGCTTTCTTT. Encoded protein: CSVDPPGMGRAFF. Looking up the rest from reference TRBV29-1 and TRBJ1-1 gives the full variable domain: SAVISQKPSRDICQRGTSLTIQCQVDSQVTMMFWYRQQPGQSLTLIATANQGSEATYESGFVIDKFPISRPNLTFSTLTVSNMSPEDSSIYLCSVDPPGMGRAFFGQGTRLTVV.